Listed here are 15 T cell receptor beta chains from one sample, sequenced in a study of T cells after yellow fever vaccination. TCRdb recomputed calls from the 5' RACE reads with MiXCR, one row per CDR3 protein. The sample gives some 99,000 distinct CDR3 sequences, around 5.8% of which show up once; about 41% is in the top ten. The material sequenced was CD8+ T cells sorted from PBMCs, taken 10 days after the yellow fever booster vaccination. The receptors stem from a man aged 18 to 29 who received the YFV17D yellow fever vaccine.

The rearrangement links TRBV6-4 to TRBJ2-7, with D perhaps matching TRBD1 or TRBD2 (6 bases each). V shed 5 bases and J shed 5 bases, with 13 bases lying between them. Germline V gives CDR1 MRHNA, CDR2 SNTAGT. CDR3 length: 13 amino acids. CDR3 nucleotide sequence: TGTGCCAGCAGTACGTGGGGGGCAAACGAGCAGTACGTC. Its translation: CASSTWGANEQYV.

This clonotype was picked up a small number of times. The chain carries TRBV4-3 and TRBJ2-1; TRBD2 matches at 8 bases. The CDR3 is 17 residues long. Germline values: CDR1 LGHNA, CDR2 YSLEER. J lost 3 bases, V lost 0 bases, and 7 bases had no gene match. The DNA of the CDR3 is TGCGCCAGCAGCCAAGATCGAAGAGCGGGGGTCTACAATGAGCAGTTCTTC. Amino acid sequence: CASSQDRRAGVYNEQFF.

Only a few counts were recorded for this clonotype. The chain recombines TRBV25-1 with TRBJ2-1; D not resolved. CDR1 is MGHDK and CDR2 is SYGVNS in the germline V gene. This CDR3 comprises 14 residues. Trimming took 1 base from V and 2 from J, leaving 6 bases between them. The CDR3 protein is CASSEWKAYNEQFF. In DNA form, the CDR3 reads TGTGCCAGCAGTGAATGGAAGGCCTACAATGAGCAGTTCTTC.

This clonotype was counted many times. This chain links TRBV5-1 with TRBJ1-4; D remains unclear. There are 14 residues in the CDR3. Germline CDR1 and CDR2: SGHRS and YFSETQ. The ends were cut back, 2 bases at V and 0 bases at J, with 5 bases in the middle. CDR3 bases: TGCGCCAGCAGCTTAGGCGCAACTAATGAAAAACTGTTTTTT. Protein: CASSLGATNEKLFF.

The CDR3 here is CASSLSSGGFADTQYF. The CDR3 DNA is TGTGCCAGCAGCTTATCGAGCGGGGGGTTTGCAGATACGCAGTATTTT. This sequence joins TRBV7-2 and TRBJ2-3; 9 bases match TRBD2. Germline-derived CDR1 and CDR2 are SGHTA and FQGNSA. The CDR3 runs to 16 residues. The junction had 7 bases not matched to a gene; V was cut back by 2 bases and J by 4 bases.

The J gene is TRBJ2-1, the V gene TRBV6-2 or TRBV6-3, with 8 bases that match TRBD1. The CDR3 has 13 amino acids. V lost 5 bases to trimming and J lost 7 bases; unmatched junction nucleotides: 4. Germline V gene data show CDR1 as MNHEY and CDR2 as SVGEGT. The CDR3 sequence is CASSNRQGNEQFF. The CDR3 DNA reads TGTGCCAGCAGTAACCGACAGGGGAATGAGCAGTTCTTC.

The V gene is TRBV12-3 or TRBV12-4, the J gene TRBJ2-2; 11 bases agree with TRBD1. V lost 7 bases, J lost 5 bases, and 9 bases stayed unmatched. This CDR3 has 16 amino acids. The CDR3 region is CASNGQGAVETGELFF. The DNA for the CDR3 is TGTGCCAGCAATGGACAGGGGGCCGTGGAAACCGGGGAGCTGTTTTTT.

This clonotype was seen only a few times. The chain couples TRBV7-2 to TRBJ2-3; perhaps TRBD2 as D (5 bases). CDR3 length: 13 amino acids. The germline V and J ends were trimmed by 8 bases and 3 bases, with 12 bases remaining between them. Germline V CDR1 and CDR2: SGHTA, FQGNSA. CDR3 region: CASRGGKTDTQYF. Written as DNA, the CDR3 is TGTGCCAGCCGGGGTGGGAAGACAGATACGCAGTATTTT.

This chain links TRBV4-1 with TRBJ2-3, with TRBD2 matching over 9 bases. Per germline, CDR1 MGHRA and CDR2 YSYEKL. Losses at the gene ends were 4 bases for V and 1 base for J; bases not matched to a gene: 3. This CDR3 has 15 amino acids. The CDR3 bases are TGCGCCAGCAGCCGATCTAGCGGGGGCACAGATACGCAGTATTTT. Protein product: CASSRSSGGTDTQYF.

The CDR3 DNA is TGCGCCAGCAGCCAAGACAGTGGGATGAACACTGAAGCTTTCTTT. Residues: CASSQDSGMNTEAFF. V is TRBV4-1 and J is TRBJ1-1; D remains unclear. The CDR3 is made up of 15 amino acids. Germline assignment: CDR1 MGHRA and CDR2 YSYEKL. V was cut by 0 bases and J by 0 bases, with 8 bases left in between.

V usage is TRBV7-2 and J usage is TRBJ1-2, with 8 bases aligning to TRBD1. Germline CDR1 is SGHTA and CDR2 is FQGNSA. V shed 5 bases, J shed 4 bases, and the junction held 9 bases outside the gene matches. CDR3 length: 15 amino acids. The CDR3 DNA reads as TGTGCCAGCAGCGGATACAGGGGGATCTCCTATGGCTACACCTTC. Protein: CASSGYRGISYGYTF. The whole variable domain, remainder taken from reference TRBV7-2 and TRBJ1-2, is GAGVSQSPSNKVTEKGKDVELRCDPISGHTALYWYRQSLGQGLEFLIYFQGNSAPDKSGLPSDRFSAERTGGSVSTLTIQRTQQEDSAVYLCASSGYRGISYGYTFGSGTRLTVV.

This clonotype was observed at least ten times. The rearrangement uses TRBV27 and TRBJ2-6; the D is unclear. This CDR3 spans 16 amino acids. Trimming took off 5 bases at V and 0 bases at J, with 11 bases between the two ends. Per germline, CDR1 MNHEY and CDR2 SMNVEV (reference sequence). The CDR3 loop reads CASSPEWSSGANVLTF. The CDR3, as DNA: TGTGCCAGCAGTCCCGAGTGGAGCTCTGGGGCCAACGTCCTGACTTTC.

V gene TRBV7-8 combines with J gene TRBJ2-3; 9 nucleotides match TRBD2. The V segment lost 2 bases and the J segment 1 base; nucleotides outside the gene matches: 7. There are 17 residues in the CDR3. CDR1 and CDR2 (germline): SGHVS, FQNEAQ. CDR3 sequence reads: CASSLQVLAGGTDTQYF. The CDR3 DNA sequence: TGTGCCAGCAGCTTACAAGTCTTAGCGGGGGGCACAGATACGCAGTATTTT. The whole variable domain, remainder taken from reference TRBV7-8 and TRBJ2-3, is GAGVSQSPRYKVAKRGQDVALRCDPISGHVSLFWYQQALGQGPEFLTYFQNEAQLDKSGLPSDRFFAERPEGSVSTLKIQRTQQEDSAVYLCASSLQVLAGGTDTQYFGPGTRLTVL.

This clonotype was detected a few times. The DNA of the CDR3 is TGTGCCACCAGCAGAGAGGACAGGGTCGACTACGAGCAGTACTTC. Its protein product is CATSREDRVDYEQYF. V is TRBV15 and J is TRBJ2-7; TRBD1 agrees at 8 bases. The junction had 4 bases not matched to a gene; V was cut back by 0 bases and J by 3 bases. The CDR3 sequence is 15 residues long. Germline V gives CDR1 LNHNV, CDR2 YYDKDF (reference sequence).

This clonotype was detected many times. V and J are TRBV28 and TRBJ2-7, with D perhaps matching TRBD2 (5 bases). The V gene lost 5 bases and the J gene lost 2 bases, with 10 bases spanning the gap. Looked up from germline, CDR1 is MDHEN and CDR2 is SYDVKM. The length of the CDR3 is 13 residues. CDR3 protein: CASSRVGAYEQYV. The CDR3 DNA sequence: TGTGCCAGCAGTCGAGTCGGGGCCTACGAGCAGTACGTC.